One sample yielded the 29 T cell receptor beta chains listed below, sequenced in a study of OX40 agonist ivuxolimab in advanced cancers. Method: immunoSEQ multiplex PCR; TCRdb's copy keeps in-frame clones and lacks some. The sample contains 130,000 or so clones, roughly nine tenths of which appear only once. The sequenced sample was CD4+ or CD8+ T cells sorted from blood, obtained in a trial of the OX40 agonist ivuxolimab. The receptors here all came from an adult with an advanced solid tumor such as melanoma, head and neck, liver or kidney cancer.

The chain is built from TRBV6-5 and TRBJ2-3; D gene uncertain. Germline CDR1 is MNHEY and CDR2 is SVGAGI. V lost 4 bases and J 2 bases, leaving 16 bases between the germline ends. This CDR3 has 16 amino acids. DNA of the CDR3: TGTGCCAGCAGTTCGGCCTCGCTGGGCGTCACAGATACGCAGTATTTT. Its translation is CASSSASLGVTDTQYF.

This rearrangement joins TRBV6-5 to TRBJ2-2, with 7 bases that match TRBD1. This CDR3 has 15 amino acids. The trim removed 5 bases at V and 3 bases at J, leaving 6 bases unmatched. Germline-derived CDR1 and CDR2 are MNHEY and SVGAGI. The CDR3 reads CASSPWDSYTGELFF. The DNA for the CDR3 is TGTGCCAGCAGTCCCTGGGACAGTTACACCGGGGAGCTGTTTTTT.

The CDR3 region has the DNA TGTGCCAGCGCCCGGGGACTCACAGATACGCAGTATTTT. This codes for CASARGLTDTQYF. The chain is built from TRBV11-3 and TRBJ2-3; perhaps TRBD2 as D (6 bases). V lost 8 bases and J 2 bases, leaving 11 bases between the germline ends. Germline CDR1 and CDR2: SGHNT and YENEEA. The CDR3 runs to 13 residues.

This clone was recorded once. CDR3 coding DNA: TGTGCCAGCAGACCAAGGACAGGGAGGGACATTCAGTACTTC. It specifies CASRPRTGRDIQYF. V and J are TRBV6-5 and TRBJ2-4; tentatively, D is TRBD1 (8 bases). Germline CDR1 reads MNHEY; CDR2 reads SVGAGI. This CDR3 is 14 amino acids long. V was shortened by 6 bases and J by 8 bases, with 17 bases between the two germline ends.

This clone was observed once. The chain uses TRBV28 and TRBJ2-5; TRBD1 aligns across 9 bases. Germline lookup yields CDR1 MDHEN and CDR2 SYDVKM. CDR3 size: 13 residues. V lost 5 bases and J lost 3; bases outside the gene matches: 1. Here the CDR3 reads CASSRTGEETQYF. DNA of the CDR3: TGTGCCAGCAGTCGGACAGGGGAAGAGACCCAGTACTTC.

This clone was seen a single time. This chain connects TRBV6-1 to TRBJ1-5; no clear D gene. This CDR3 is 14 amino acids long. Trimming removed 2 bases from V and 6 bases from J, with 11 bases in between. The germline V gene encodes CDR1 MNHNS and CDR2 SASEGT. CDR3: CASSEWQLGQPQHF. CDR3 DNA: TGTGCCAGCAGTGAATGGCAGCTGGGTCAGCCCCAGCATTTT.

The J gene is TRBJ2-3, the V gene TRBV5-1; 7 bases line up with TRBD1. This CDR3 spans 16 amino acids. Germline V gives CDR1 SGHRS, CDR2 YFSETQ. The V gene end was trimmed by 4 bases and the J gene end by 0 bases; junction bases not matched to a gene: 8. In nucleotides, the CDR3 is TGCGCCAGCAGCGCGAGACCGGGACAGAGCACAGATACGCAGTATTTT. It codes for CASSARPGQSTDTQYF.

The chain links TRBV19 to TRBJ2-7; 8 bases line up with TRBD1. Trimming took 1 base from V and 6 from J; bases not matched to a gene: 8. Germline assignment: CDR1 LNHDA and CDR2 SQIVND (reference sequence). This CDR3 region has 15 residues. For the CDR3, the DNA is TGTGCCAGTAGTATAGCCGGGACAGGCGGCGGCGAGCAGTACTTC. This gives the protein CASSIAGTGGGEQYF.

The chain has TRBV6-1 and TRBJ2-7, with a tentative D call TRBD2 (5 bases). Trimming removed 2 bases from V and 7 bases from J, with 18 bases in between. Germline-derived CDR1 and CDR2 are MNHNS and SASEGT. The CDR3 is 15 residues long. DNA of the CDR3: TGTGCCAGCAGTGAAAGGAGGCAGGTAGATTCGGAGCAGTACTTC. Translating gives CASSERRQVDSEQYF.

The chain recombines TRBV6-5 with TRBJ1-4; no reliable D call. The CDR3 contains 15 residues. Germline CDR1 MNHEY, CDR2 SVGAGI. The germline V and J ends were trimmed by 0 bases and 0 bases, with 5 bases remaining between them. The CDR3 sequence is CASSYSPTTNEKLFF. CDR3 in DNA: TGTGCCAGCAGTTACTCGCCTACAACTAATGAAAAACTGTTTTTT.

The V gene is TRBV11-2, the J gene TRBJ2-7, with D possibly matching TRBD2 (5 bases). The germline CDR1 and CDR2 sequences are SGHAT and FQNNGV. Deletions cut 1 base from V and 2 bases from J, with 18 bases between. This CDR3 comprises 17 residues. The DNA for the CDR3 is TGTGCCAGCAGCTTAGCTCTACAGAGCGGATTTCCCTACGAGCAGTACTTC. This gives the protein CASSLALQSGFPYEQYF.

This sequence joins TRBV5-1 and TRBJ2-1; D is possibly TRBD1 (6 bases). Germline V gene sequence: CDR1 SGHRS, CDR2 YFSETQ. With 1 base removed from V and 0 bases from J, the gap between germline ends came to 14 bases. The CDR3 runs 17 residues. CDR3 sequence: CASSLWPGQSSYNEQFF. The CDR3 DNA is TGCGCCAGCAGCTTGTGGCCAGGACAGAGCTCCTACAATGAGCAGTTCTTC.

The CDR3 region is CASNPVGIEQPQHF. The CDR3 DNA sequence: TGTGCCAGCAATCCGGTGGGGATCGAGCAGCCCCAGCATTTT. This chain uses TRBV28 with TRBJ1-5; D gene ambiguous. CDR3 length: 14 amino acids. The ends were cut back, 7 bases at V and 7 bases at J, with 17 bases in the middle. The germline gives CDR1 MDHEN, CDR2 SYDVKM.

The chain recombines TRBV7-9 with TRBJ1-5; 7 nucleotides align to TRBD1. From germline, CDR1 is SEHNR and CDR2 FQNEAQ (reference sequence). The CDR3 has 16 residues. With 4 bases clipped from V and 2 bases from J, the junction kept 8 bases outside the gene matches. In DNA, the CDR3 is TGTGCCAGCAGCTCCTTGGTGGGGACAGGCAATCAGCCCCAGCATTTT. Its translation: CASSSLVGTGNQPQHF.

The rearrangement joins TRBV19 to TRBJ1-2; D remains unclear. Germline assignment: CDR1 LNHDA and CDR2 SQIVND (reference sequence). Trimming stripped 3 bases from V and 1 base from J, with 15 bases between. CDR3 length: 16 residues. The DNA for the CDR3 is TGTGCCAGTAGTATGGGGAAGCGGGAAATTAACTATGGCTACACCTTC. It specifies CASSMGKREINYGYTF.

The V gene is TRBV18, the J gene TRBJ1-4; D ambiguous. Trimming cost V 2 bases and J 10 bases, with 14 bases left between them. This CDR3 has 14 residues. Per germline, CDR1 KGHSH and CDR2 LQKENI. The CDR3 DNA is TGTGCCAGCTCACCAGTTAACGAGGACGGAAAACTGTTTTTT. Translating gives CASSPVNEDGKLFF.

The CDR3 protein is CASSLVSGTDSYEQYF. In DNA form, the CDR3 reads TGTGCCAGCAGCTTAGTCTCCGGGACCGACTCCTACGAGCAGTACTTC. The chain is built from TRBV7-9 and TRBJ2-7; D is perhaps TRBD1 or TRBD2 (5 bases each). The CDR3 spans 16 residues. V gave up 1 base and J gave up 0 bases, with 13 bases separating them. Germline V gene sequence: CDR1 SEHNR, CDR2 FQNEAQ (reference sequence).

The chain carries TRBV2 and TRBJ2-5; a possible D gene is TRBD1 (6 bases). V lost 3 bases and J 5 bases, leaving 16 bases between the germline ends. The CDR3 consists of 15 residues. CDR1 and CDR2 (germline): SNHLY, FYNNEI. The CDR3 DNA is TGTGCCAGCAGTGACTTGGGGGCCCGGGCCGAGACCCAGTACTTC. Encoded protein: CASSDLGARAETQYF.

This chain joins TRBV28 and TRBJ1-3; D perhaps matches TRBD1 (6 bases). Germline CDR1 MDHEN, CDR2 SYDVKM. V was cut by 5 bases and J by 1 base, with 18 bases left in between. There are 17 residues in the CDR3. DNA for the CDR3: TGTGCCAGCAGTAAATCCGGGACAAGAACATCTGGAAACACCATATATTTT. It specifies CASSKSGTRTSGNTIYF. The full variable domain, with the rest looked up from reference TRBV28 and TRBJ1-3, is DVKVTQSSRYLVKRTGEKVFLECVQDMDHENMFWYRQDPGLGLRLIYFSYDVKMKEKGDIPEGYSVSREKKERFSLILESASTNQTSMYLCASSKSGTRTSGNTIYFGEGSWLTVV.

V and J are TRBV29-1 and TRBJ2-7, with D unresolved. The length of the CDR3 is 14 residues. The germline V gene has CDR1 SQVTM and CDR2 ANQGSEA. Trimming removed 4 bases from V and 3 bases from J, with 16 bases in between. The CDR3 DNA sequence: TGCAGCGTTGCTAGACTCGATTCGTTCTACGAGCAGTACTTC. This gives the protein CSVARLDSFYEQYF.

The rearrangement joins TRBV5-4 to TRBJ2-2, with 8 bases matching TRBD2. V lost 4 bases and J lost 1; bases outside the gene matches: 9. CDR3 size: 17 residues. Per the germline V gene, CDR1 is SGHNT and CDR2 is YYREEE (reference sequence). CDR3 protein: CASSTSTSGENTGELFF. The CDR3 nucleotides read TGTGCCAGCAGCACAAGCACTAGCGGAGAGAACACCGGGGAGCTGTTTTTT.

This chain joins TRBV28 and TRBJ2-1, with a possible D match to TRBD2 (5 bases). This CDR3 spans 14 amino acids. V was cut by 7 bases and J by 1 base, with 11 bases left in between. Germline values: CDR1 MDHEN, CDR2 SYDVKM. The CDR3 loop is CASTRPGSYNEQFF. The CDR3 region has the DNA TGTGCCAGCACCCGGCCGGGGTCCTACAATGAGCAGTTCTTC. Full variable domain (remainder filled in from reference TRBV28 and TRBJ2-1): DVKVTQSSRYLVKRTGEKVFLECVQDMDHENMFWYRQDPGLGLRLIYFSYDVKMKEKGDIPEGYSVSREKKERFSLILESASTNQTSMYLCASTRPGSYNEQFFGPGTRLTVL.

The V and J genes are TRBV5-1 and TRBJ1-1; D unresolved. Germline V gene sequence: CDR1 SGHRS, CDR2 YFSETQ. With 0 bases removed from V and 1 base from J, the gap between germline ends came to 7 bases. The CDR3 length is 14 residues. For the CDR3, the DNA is TGCGCCAGCAGCTTGGCTGTAGCGAACACTGAAGCTTTCTTT. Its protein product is CASSLAVANTEAFF.

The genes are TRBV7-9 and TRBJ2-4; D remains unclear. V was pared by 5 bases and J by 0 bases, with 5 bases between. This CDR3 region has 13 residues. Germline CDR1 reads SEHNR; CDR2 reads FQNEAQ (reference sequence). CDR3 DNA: TGTGCCAGCAGCGTGGTAGCCAAAAACATTCAGTACTTC. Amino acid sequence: CASSVVAKNIQYF.

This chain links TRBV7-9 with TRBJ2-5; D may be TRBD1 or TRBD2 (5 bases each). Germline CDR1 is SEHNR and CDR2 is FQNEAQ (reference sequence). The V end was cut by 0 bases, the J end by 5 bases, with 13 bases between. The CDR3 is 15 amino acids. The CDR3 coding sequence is TGTGCCAGCAGCTTAGCCGGGACGGCCTTGGAGACCCAGTACTTC. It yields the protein CASSLAGTALETQYF.

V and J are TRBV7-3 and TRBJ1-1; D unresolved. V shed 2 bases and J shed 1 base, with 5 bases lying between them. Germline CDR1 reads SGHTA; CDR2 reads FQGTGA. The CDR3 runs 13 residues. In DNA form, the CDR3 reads TGTGCCAGCAGCTTACGGTGGAACACTGAAGCTTTCTTT. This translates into CASSLRWNTEAFF.

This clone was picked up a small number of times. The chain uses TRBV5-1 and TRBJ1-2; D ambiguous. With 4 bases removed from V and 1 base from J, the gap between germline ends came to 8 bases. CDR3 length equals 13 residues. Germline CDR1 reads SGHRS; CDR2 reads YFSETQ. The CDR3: CASSVDSNYGYTF. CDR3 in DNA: TGCGCCAGCAGCGTAGATAGTAACTATGGCTACACCTTC.

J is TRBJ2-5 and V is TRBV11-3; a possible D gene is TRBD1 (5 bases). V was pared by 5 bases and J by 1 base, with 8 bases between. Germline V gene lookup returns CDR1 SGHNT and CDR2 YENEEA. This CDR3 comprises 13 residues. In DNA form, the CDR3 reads TGTGCCAGCAGCCTTGACAGCCAAGAGACCCAGTACTTC. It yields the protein CASSLDSQETQYF.

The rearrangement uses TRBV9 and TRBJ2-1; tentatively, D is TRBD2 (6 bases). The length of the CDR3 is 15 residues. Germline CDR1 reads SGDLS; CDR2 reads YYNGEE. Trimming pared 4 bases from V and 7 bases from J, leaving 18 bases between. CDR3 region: CASSLLTGTLNEQFF. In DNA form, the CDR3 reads TGTGCCAGCAGCCTCCTTACCGGGACTTTAAATGAGCAGTTCTTC.